Each of the 32 T cell receptor beta chains below was sequenced from the same sample in a study of T cell responses to AZD1222 COVID-19 vaccine. Here immunoSEQ multiplex PCR was the method, and the copy in TCRdb shows in-frame clones only, minus some. The table lists around 140,000 clones, just under 95% of them singletons, with approximately 4.7% in the top ten. The sample consisted of peripheral blood, taken on day 0 of AZD1222 vaccination. The receptor set was obtained from an adult in good health.

The chain couples TRBV20-1 to TRBJ2-3, with 7 bases that match TRBD2. This CDR3 contains 15 residues. Germline lookup yields CDR1 DFQATT and CDR2 SNEGSKA (reference sequence). The V gene end was trimmed by 3 bases and the J gene end by 3 bases; junction bases not matched to a gene: 9. The chain's CDR3 is CSASRVAGETDTQYF. In DNA, the CDR3 is TGCAGTGCTAGTCGGGTAGCGGGCGAAACAGATACGCAGTATTTT.

The V and J genes are TRBV6-5 and TRBJ2-2, with D hard to call. The CDR3 sequence is 14 residues long. CDR1 and CDR2 (germline): MNHEY, SVGAGI. V lost 6 bases and J 7 bases, leaving 15 bases between the germline ends. Written as DNA, the CDR3 is TGTGCCAGCAGAAGACGAGAAGGTGGCGGGGAGCTGTTTTTT. Protein: CASRRREGGGELFF.

This clone came up a few times. The CDR3 DNA follows: TGTGCCAGCAGTGAAATTGAGGATGGGGCCAACGTCCTGACTTTC. Translating it yields CASSEIEDGANVLTF. The chain links TRBV2 to TRBJ2-6; D is unclear. Looked up from germline, CDR1 is SNHLY and CDR2 is FYNNEI. This CDR3 is 15 amino acids long. The germline V and J ends were trimmed by 2 bases and 3 bases, with 8 bases remaining between them.

The chain couples TRBV2 to TRBJ2-3, with 9 bases aligning to TRBD1. This CDR3 contains 15 residues. In germline, CDR1 is SNHLY, CDR2 FYNNEI. The ends lost 5 bases at V and 4 bases at J; junction bases unmatched: 7. The CDR3 bases are TGTGCCAGCAGTACAGGGGGCGGCGGTCCAGATACGCAGTATTTT. Translation gives CASSTGGGGPDTQYF.

The chain recombines TRBV5-1 with TRBJ2-1; D may correspond to TRBD1 or TRBD2 (5 bases each). The germline V and J ends were trimmed by 2 bases and 6 bases, with 15 bases remaining between them. The CDR3 spans 15 residues. From germline, CDR1 is SGHRS and CDR2 YFSETQ. The CDR3 here is CASSFTGTRSNEQFF. CDR3 sequence (DNA): TGCGCCAGCAGCTTTACGGGGACGAGGAGCAATGAGCAGTTCTTC.

The genes are TRBV7-9 and TRBJ1-2; D possibly corresponds to TRBD1 (6 bases). Trimming left V 5 bases short and J 7 bases short, with 23 bases between. The CDR3 runs to 16 residues. CDR1 is SEHNR and CDR2 is FQNEAQ in the germline V gene (reference sequence). DNA of the CDR3: TGTGCCAGCAGCCTCGGGGGGGCCCCGGCCATGGGTGGCTACACCTTC. It specifies CASSLGGAPAMGGYTF.

This rearrangement joins TRBV28 to TRBJ2-3; the match to TRBD2 covers 10 bases. The V and J ends lost 8 bases and 1 base, in that order; junction bases with no gene match: 15. This CDR3 is built from 18 residues. From germline, CDR1 is MDHEN and CDR2 SYDVKM. CDR3 loop: CASPPWASGSGGTDTQYF. Written as DNA, the CDR3 is TGTGCCAGCCCTCCTTGGGCTAGCGGGAGTGGGGGCACAGATACGCAGTATTTT.

The chain employs TRBV4-2 and TRBJ2-7; no clear D. The CDR3 is 13 amino acids. Germline CDR1 LGHNA, CDR2 YNFKEQ. V was pared by 1 base and J by 3 bases, with 7 bases between. The CDR3 reads CASSQGLGYEQYF. In DNA form, the CDR3 reads TGTGCCAGCAGCCAAGGGCTAGGCTACGAGCAGTACTTC.

This sequence joins TRBV19 and TRBJ1-5; no firm D call. Germline V lookup: CDR1 LNHDA, CDR2 SQIVND (reference sequence). Trimming stripped 4 bases from V and 5 bases from J, with 21 bases between. The CDR3 extends over 17 amino acids. CDR3 DNA: TGTGCCAGTAGTAGCCCCCCAGGAGCCGCCCGCGATCAGCCCCAGCATTTT. This sequence encodes CASSSPPGAARDQPQHF.

The V call is TRBV7-8, the J call TRBJ1-5; D gene uncertain. The V end was cut by 3 bases, the J end by 1 base, with 13 bases between. Looked up from germline, CDR1 is SGHVS and CDR2 is FQNEAQ. The length of the CDR3 is 16 residues. The chain's CDR3 is CASSFKMGLSNQPQHF. CDR3 DNA: TGTGCCAGCAGCTTTAAGATGGGATTGAGCAATCAGCCCCAGCATTTT.

This sequence joins TRBV9 and TRBJ1-6; the D gene is possibly TRBD1 (5 bases). V was clipped by 0 bases and J by 6 bases, with 10 bases between them. From germline, CDR1 is SGDLS and CDR2 YYNGEE. The CDR3 is 15 amino acids. The CDR3 loop reads CASSVAGGINSPLHF. The CDR3 bases are TGTGCCAGCAGCGTAGCGGGGGGGATTAATTCACCCCTCCACTTT.

This rearrangement joins TRBV18 to TRBJ1-1, with unresolved D. Germline-derived CDR1 and CDR2 are KGHSH and LQKENI. Trimming removed 2 bases from V and 5 bases from J, with 12 bases in between. The CDR3 covers 14 residues. This chain's CDR3 is CASSPFDLRTEAFF. DNA for the CDR3: TGTGCCAGCTCACCATTCGATCTCCGGACTGAAGCTTTCTTT. Based on the CDR3 plus reference TRBV18 and TRBJ1-1, the full variable domain is NAGVMQNPRHLVRRRGQEARLRCSPMKGHSHVYWYRQLPEEGLKFMVYLQKENIIDESGMPKERFSAEFPKEGPSILRIQQVVRGDSAAYFCASSPFDLRTEAFFGQGTRLTVV.

This clone was counted once. V usage is TRBV5-6 and J usage is TRBJ2-5; either TRBD1 or TRBD2 may supply D (6 bases each). The CDR3 contains 12 residues. V shed 4 bases and J shed 5 bases, with 9 bases lying between them. The germline CDR1 and CDR2 sequences are SGHDT and YYEEEE. The DNA for the CDR3 is TGTGCCAGCAGCGGGGGGCGCGAGACCCAGTACTTC. This gives the protein CASSGGRETQYF.

This chain links TRBV28 with TRBJ1-6, with 8 positions matching TRBD1. V lost 6 bases to trimming and J lost 6 bases; unmatched junction nucleotides: 7. Germline assignment: CDR1 MDHEN and CDR2 SYDVKM. The CDR3 has 15 residues. CDR3 protein: CASRGLGQGNSPLHF. CDR3 nucleotide sequence: TGTGCCAGCAGAGGGTTAGGACAGGGTAATTCACCCCTCCACTTT.

In its sample, this clone was seen once. J is TRBJ2-7 and V is TRBV28; D remains unclear. This CDR3 is 15 amino acids long. Germline V gives CDR1 MDHEN, CDR2 SYDVKM. Trimming pared 5 bases from V and 0 bases from J, leaving 14 bases between. The CDR3, as DNA: TGTGCCAGCAGTGATCCGGTGTGGAGCTCCTACGAGCAGTACTTC. This encodes CASSDPVWSSYEQYF.

The V call is TRBV5-1, the J call TRBJ1-3, with D unclear. The germline CDR1 and CDR2 sequences are SGHRS and YFSETQ. The length of the CDR3 is 14 residues. Trimming cost V 5 bases and J 0 bases, with 9 bases left between them. The DNA of the CDR3 is TGCGCCAGCAGTGCGGCGAGCTCTGGAAACACCATATATTTT. Translated, it gives CASSAASSGNTIYF.

Comment on this clone: The sample has other DNA sequences that encode this CDR3 too. The chain has TRBV6-5 and TRBJ2-3; D possibly corresponds to TRBD1 (6 bases). Germline V CDR1 and CDR2: MNHEY, SVGAGI. This CDR3 contains 15 residues. Trimming took off 0 bases at V and 4 bases at J, with 11 bases between the two ends. In nucleotides, the CDR3 is TGTGCCAGCAGTTACTCGACTGGGGGCGCAGATACGCAGTATTTT. Residues: CASSYSTGGADTQYF.

This sequence joins TRBV6-6 and TRBJ2-7, with D hard to call. This CDR3 comprises 14 residues. The germline CDR1 and CDR2 sequences are MNHNY and SVGAGI (reference sequence). Trimming removed 6 bases at V and 3 bases at J, with 15 bases between. CDR3 sequence: CASRANGRGYEQYF. DNA of the CDR3: TGTGCCAGCAGGGCTAATGGCCGCGGCTACGAGCAGTACTTC.

The chain joins TRBV10-3 to TRBJ1-1; D gene uncertain. This CDR3 spans 12 amino acids. V gave up 10 bases and J gave up 3 bases, with 12 bases separating them. Germline V gives CDR1 ENHRY, CDR2 SYGVKD. CDR3 region: CATSRVDTEAFF. Written as DNA, the CDR3 is TGTGCCACCTCCCGGGTCGACACTGAAGCTTTCTTT.

The chain links TRBV27 to TRBJ1-5; D is unclear. Germline loops: CDR1 MNHEY, CDR2 SMNVEV (reference sequence). The CDR3 covers 13 residues. Trimming shortened V by 4 bases and J by 9 bases, and 13 bases separated the two germline ends. For the CDR3, the DNA is TGTGCCAGCAGTTCAGTGGATCGGGGGCCCCAGCATTTT. This gives the protein CASSSVDRGPQHF.

In its sample, this clone was seen once. The chain carries TRBV7-9 and TRBJ1-2; a weak D match, TRBD1 (6 bases). The germline V gene encodes CDR1 SEHNR and CDR2 FQNEAQ (reference sequence). V dropped 1 base and J dropped 8 bases, with 11 bases sitting between them. This CDR3 contains 13 residues. This chain's CDR3 is CASSLGQELGYTF. The CDR3 nucleotides read TGTGCCAGCAGCTTAGGACAGGAACTGGGCTACACCTTC.

This clone came up a few times. This chain links TRBV5-8 with TRBJ2-1; D remains ambiguous. The length of the CDR3 is 16 residues. V dropped 7 bases and J dropped 8 bases, with 25 bases sitting between them. CDR1 is SGHTS, CDR2 YDEGEE, per germline. Here the CDR3 reads CASPTTLSHLIHEQFF. The CDR3 region has the DNA TGTGCCAGCCCCACTACCCTGAGCCATTTAATCCATGAGCAGTTCTTC.

The chain has TRBV15 and TRBJ2-7; D not certain. Germline-derived CDR1 and CDR2 are LNHNV and YYDKDF (reference sequence). Trimming cost V 0 bases and J 6 bases, with 12 bases left between them. The CDR3 length is 14 residues. For the CDR3, the DNA is TGTGCCACCAGCAGAGATTTGGTGGGCCCCGAGCAGTACTTC. It is translated as CATSRDLVGPEQYF.

The chain is built from TRBV6-2 or TRBV6-3 and TRBJ2-3; D call uncertain. Per germline, CDR1 MNHEY and CDR2 SVGEGT. Trimming shortened V by 4 bases and J by 0 bases, and 11 bases separated the two germline ends. The CDR3 spans 15 residues. CDR3 sequence: CASSSVGRSTDTQYF. In DNA, the CDR3 is TGTGCCAGCAGTTCCGTGGGCCGGAGCACAGATACGCAGTATTTT.

The genes are TRBV2 and TRBJ1-4, with D tentatively TRBD1 (5 bases). The CDR3 length is 16 residues. Looked up from germline, CDR1 is SNHLY and CDR2 is FYNNEI. V was clipped by 4 bases and J by 3 bases, with 15 bases between them. CDR3 sequence: CASSVMGPQANEKLFF. CDR3 coding DNA: TGTGCCAGCAGTGTAATGGGACCCCAGGCTAATGAAAAACTGTTTTTT.

The rearrangement uses TRBV5-6 and TRBJ1-2; D unclear. From germline, CDR1 is SGHDT and CDR2 YYEEEE. The ends were cut back, 2 bases at V and 7 bases at J, with 18 bases in the middle. The CDR3 spans 15 residues. The CDR3 coding sequence is TGTGCCAGCAGCTTAGTAAACACTCCTTCCTCTGGCTACACCTTC. Its protein product is CASSLVNTPSSGYTF.

The rearrangement links TRBV7-8 to TRBJ2-1; 8 bases are a match to TRBD2. The CDR3 has 15 residues. V lost 5 bases, J lost 4 bases, and 7 bases stayed unmatched. CDR1 is SGHVS and CDR2 is FQNEAQ in the germline V gene. The DNA of the CDR3 is TGTGCCAGCAGCCCAGGGGCTAGCGGGTACAATGAGCAGTTCTTC. This gives the protein CASSPGASGYNEQFF.

The V gene is TRBV6-5, the J gene TRBJ1-6, with TRBD1 matching over 9 bases. The J segment lost 5 bases and the V segment lost 2 bases, leaving 4 bases of the junction unmatched. Germline V gene data show CDR1 as MNHEY and CDR2 as SVGAGI. CDR3 size: 16 residues. The CDR3 DNA sequence: TGTGCCAGCAGTTACCAAACAGGGGGCCATAATTCACCCCTCCACTTT. Protein: CASSYQTGGHNSPLHF.

The genes are TRBV28 and TRBJ1-1; D is ambiguous. Trimming took 5 bases from V and 1 from J, leaving 14 bases between them. Germline values: CDR1 MDHEN, CDR2 SYDVKM. The CDR3 runs 15 residues. CDR3 in DNA: TGTGCCAGCAGTGAGCGGAGCAGGCGGAACACTGAAGCTTTCTTT. It specifies CASSERSRRNTEAFF.

The chain joins TRBV7-9 to TRBJ1-1; D is unclear. This CDR3 comprises 14 residues. V dropped 5 bases and J dropped 0 bases, with 10 bases sitting between them. Per the germline V gene, CDR1 is SEHNR and CDR2 is FQNEAQ (reference sequence). The CDR3 sequence is CASSRERLNTEAFF. DNA of the CDR3: TGTGCCAGCAGCCGGGAACGTCTGAACACTGAAGCTTTCTTT.

The chain recombines TRBV28 with TRBJ1-4, with D unresolved. Germline V gene lookup returns CDR1 MDHEN and CDR2 SYDVKM. V lost 6 bases to trimming and J lost 5 bases, with 7 bases between them. The CDR3 is made up of 12 amino acids. DNA for the CDR3: TGTGCCAGCAGGGAGGGAAATGAAAAACTGTTTTTT. Amino acids: CASREGNEKLFF.

The chain couples TRBV3-1 (or the pseudogene TRBV3-2) to TRBJ1-2; a possible D gene is TRBD1 (5 bases). Germline V gene lookup returns CDR1 LGHDT and CDR2 YNNKEL (reference sequence). V lost 3 bases to trimming and J lost 0 bases, with 14 bases between them. CDR3 size: 16 residues. CDR3 region: CASSQTRGATNYGYTF. CDR3 nucleotide sequence: TGTGCCAGCAGCCAGACCCGGGGCGCAACTAACTATGGCTACACCTTC.